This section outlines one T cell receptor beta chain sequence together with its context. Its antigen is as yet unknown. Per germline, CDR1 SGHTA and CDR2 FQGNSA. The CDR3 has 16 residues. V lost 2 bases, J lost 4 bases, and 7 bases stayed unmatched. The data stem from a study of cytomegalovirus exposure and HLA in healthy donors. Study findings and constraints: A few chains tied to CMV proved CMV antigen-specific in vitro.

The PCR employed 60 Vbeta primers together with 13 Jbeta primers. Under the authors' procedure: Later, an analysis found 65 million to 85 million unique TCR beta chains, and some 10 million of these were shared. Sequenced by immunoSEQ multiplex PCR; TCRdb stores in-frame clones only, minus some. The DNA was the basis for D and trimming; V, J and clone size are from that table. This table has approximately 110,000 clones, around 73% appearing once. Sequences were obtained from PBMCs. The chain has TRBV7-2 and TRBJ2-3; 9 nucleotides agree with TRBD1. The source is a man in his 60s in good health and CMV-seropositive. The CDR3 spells CASSLMGQGSSDTQYF. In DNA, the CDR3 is TGTGCCAGCAGCTTAATGGGACAGGGAAGTTCAGATACGCAGTATTTT.